This is a list of T cell receptor beta chains from one sample in a study of T-cell reconstitution after alpha-beta-depleted transplantation in children. TCRdb called the PCR reads again in MiXCR, with one record for every CDR3 protein. The data hold 450,000 to 550,000 distinct CDR3 sequences, with about an eighth observed a single time. Specimen: PBMCs, mostly from graft donor cells, collected 180 days after TCRalphabeta/CD19-depleted stem cell transplant. These receptor sequences come from a female patient aged 2 to 10 who had a stem cell transplant for aplastic anemia, so the T cells may come from the graft donor. Each CDR3 is given with its conserved first and last residue. The D gene is left open where the match is weak. The size field is filled for only some rows; it gives once, few, many or a size class.

>NA|TRBV20-1|TRBD1|TRBJ2-5
TGCAGTGCTAAGTGGACAGGGGGTCAGACCCAGTACTTC
CSAKWTGGQTQYF
>NA|TRBV7-3|TRBD2|TRBJ2-1
TGTGCCAGCAGCTTAATGCCGTTGGGGACTAGCGGGAGGGCTTGGTCCTACAATGAGCAGTTCTTC
CASSLMPLGTSGRAWSYNEQFF
>few|TRBV7-8|TRBD1|TRBJ2-6
TGTGCCAGCACATACAGGGGTTGGGCCAACGTCCTGACTTTC
CASTYRGWANVLTF
>NA|TRBV7-2|NA|TRBJ2-2
TGTGCCAGCAGCTACAAGACTAGGGGGGGCACCGGGGAGCTGTTTTTT
CASSYKTRGGTGELFF
>NA|TRBV7-3|TRBD1|TRBJ2-6
TGTGCCAGCAGCTTGAGGGGGCCCGTCTCTGGGGCCAACGTCCTGACTTTC
CASSLRGPVSGANVLTF
>few|TRBV5-6|NA|TRBJ1-4
TGTGCCAGCAGCTTGGACCCCCGGAATGAAAAACTGTTTTTT
CASSLDPRNEKLFF
>NA|TRBV5-5|NA|TRBJ1-4
TGTGCCAGCAGCCCGGGACACCGCGCAACTAATGAAAAACTGTTTTTT
CASSPGHRATNEKLFF
>NA|TRBV6-5|NA|TRBJ2-5
TGTGCCAGCAGTTACTACGGGGTTCAAGAGACCCAGTACTTC
CASSYYGVQETQYF
>NA|TRBV18|NA|TRBJ2-1
TGTGCCAGCTCACCAGAAGGGTTCAATGAGCAGTTCTTC
CASSPEGFNEQFF
>NA|TRBV15|NA|TRBJ2-1
TGTGCCACCAGCCCCGCTCTCCGGGACTGGGGCTACAATGAGCAGTTCTTC
CATSPALRDWGYNEQFF
>few|TRBV20-1|TRBD2|TRBJ2-4
TGCAGTGCCCAACTAGCGGGAGTTGAAAACATTCAGTACTTC
CSAQLAGVENIQYF
>NA|TRBV18|NA|TRBJ1-5
TGTGCCAGCTCGTTCACAGGACTCAATCAGCCCCAGCATTTT
CASSFTGLNQPQHF
>few|TRBV27|TRBD2|TRBJ2-2
TGTGCCAGCAGTTTAAGGGGACTAGGGGCGAACACCGGGGAGCTGTTTTTT
CASSLRGLGANTGELFF
>NA|TRBV5-1|NA|TRBJ1-1
TGCGCCAGCAGCCTGTGGGTTGGCACTGAAGCTTTCTTT
CASSLWVGTEAFF